This T cell receptor (beta chain) is from a study of T-cell memory formation after mild COVID-19. Study-wide results and limits: Contracting CD4+ clones lay largely in CM and EM, with CD8+ ones residing in EMRA. Clones contracting day 15 to 85 were balanced CD4/CD8; later expanders leaned CD4+. Cross-reactive memory apparently joined, as some responding clones appeared in pre-infection memory.

TCRdb re-derived calls from the 5' RACE reads in MiXCR, one entry per CDR3 protein. The sample carries hundreds of thousands of distinct CDR3 sequences, just over 20% recorded once. CDR1 DFQATT and CDR2 SNEGSKA come from the germline V gene (reference sequence). Between the trimmed V and J ends, which lost 7 bases and 2 bases, there was a span of 13 bases. The CDR3 spans 13 residues. Of note for this clonotype: The antigen is undetermined.

The V gene is TRBV20-1, the J gene TRBJ2-3; D is unclear. This sequence originates from an adult woman who had mild COVID-19 (a few samples of this study predate the infection). Cell type and time point are not known. The sequenced sample consisted of PBMCs or a T cell subset sorted from them (not recorded which). CDR3 sequence: CSVTGPLTDTQYF. The CDR3 DNA is TGCAGTGTAACGGGTCCGCTCACAGATACGCAGTATTTT.